A selection of T cell receptor beta chains follows, all from one sample in a study of T cell responses to AZD1222 COVID-19 vaccine. Data came from immunoSEQ multiplex PCR; TCRdb stores just in-frame clones and leaves some out. The sample contains about 150,000 clones, 80% to 95% of which appear only once. Sequencing was performed on peripheral blood, taken 28 days after the second AZD1222 dose. These receptors were taken from an adult who received the AZD1222 COVID-19 vaccine. Both conserved end residues are part of each CDR3. The D gene is left open where the match is weak. Where a row states a size, it is once, few, many or the class of an expanded clone; other rows omit it.

>TRBJ1-2|TRBD1|TRBV6-5|NA
TGTGCCAGCAGCCATACTGACAGGGCTAACTATGGCTACACCTTC
CASSHTDRANYGYTF
>TRBJ2-3|NA|TRBV3-1/TRBV3-2|NA
TGTGCCAGCAGCCGCGCCTCTAGCACAGATACGCAGTATTTT
CASSRASSTDTQYF
>TRBJ2-2|NA|TRBV7-9|NA
TGTGCCAGCAGCTTGCAGGCGGGGAACACCGGGGAGCTGTTTTTT
CASSLQAGNTGELFF
>TRBJ2-5|TRBD2|TRBV7-2|NA
TGTGCCAGCAGCTTAGGAGTCGGGGCTAGCGGGGGACAAGAGACCCAGTACTTC
CASSLGVGASGGQETQYF
>TRBJ1-5|TRBD1|TRBV6-7|NA
TGTGCCAGCACCATGAGTCGGGACAGGGTCCGGAATAGCAATCAGCCCCAGCATTTT
CASTMSRDRVRNSNQPQHF
>TRBJ1-6|NA|TRBV29-1|NA
TGCAGCGTTTCGGACAGTTTTGGTTCACCCCTCCACTTT
CSVSDSFGSPLHF
>TRBJ2-3|TRBD2|TRBV5-5|once
TGTGCCAGCAGCGCGGGGGGACTGAGCACAGATACGCAGTATTTT
CASSAGGLSTDTQYF
>TRBJ1-3|NA|TRBV3-1/TRBV3-2|NA
TGTGCCAGCAGCCAAGTTGGAAACACCATATATTTT
CASSQVGNTIYF
>TRBJ2-1|NA|TRBV2|NA
TGTGCCAGCAGAGAGACACCGGTGAGCTCCTACAATGAGCAGTTCTTC
CASRETPVSSYNEQFF
>TRBJ1-4|NA|TRBV23-1|NA
TGCGCCAGCAGTCAAACGCCCCAGGGGACTACAACTAATGAAAAACTGTTTTTT
CASSQTPQGTTTNEKLFF
>TRBJ2-1|NA|TRBV11-1|once
TGTGCCAGCACCGTGGCAGGTACCTACAATGAGCAGTTCTTC
CASTVAGTYNEQFF
>TRBJ2-5|TRBD2|TRBV7-2|NA
TGTGCCAGCAGCTTGACTAGCGGGGGGTACCAAGAGACCCAGTACTTC
CASSLTSGGYQETQYF
>TRBJ1-3|NA|TRBV28|NA
TGTGCCAGCAGTTTCCAAACTACCGGGACGCGGAACACCATATATTTT
CASSFQTTGTRNTIYF
>TRBJ1-4|NA|TRBV7-9|NA
TGTGCCAGCAGCTTAGGGAATGACAGAGAAAAACTGTTTTTT
CASSLGNDREKLFF
>TRBJ1-4|NA|TRBV18|once
TGTGCCAGCTCACCAGTCAGGGAGGAAAAACTGTTTTTT
CASSPVREEKLFF
>TRBJ2-1|NA|TRBV24-1|NA
TGTGCCACCAGTAAGTCAAAGCGGGGAGGGGGCAATGAGCAGTTCTTC
CATSKSKRGGGNEQFF
>TRBJ1-2|NA|TRBV9|NA
TGTGCCAGCAGCGTAGAGGCAGCGAACTATGGCTACACCTTC
CASSVEAANYGYTF
>TRBJ2-2|NA|TRBV28|NA
TGTGCCAGCAGTTTTGTCAGTTCTGACACCGGGGAGCTGTTTTTT
CASSFVSSDTGELFF
>TRBJ2-7|NA|TRBV19|NA
TGTGCCAGTAGTATCAGGCAGGGATTCGAGCAGTACTTC
CASSIRQGFEQYF
>TRBJ2-3|NA|TRBV6-2/TRBV6-3|once
TGTGCCAGCAGTTACTCGCTCGCGGGGCCCACAGATACGCAGTATTTT
CASSYSLAGPTDTQYF
>TRBJ1-5|TRBD1|TRBV7-8|NA
TGTGCCAGCAGCCTAGGATCCGGGACAGGGAATCAGCCCCAGCATTTT
CASSLGSGTGNQPQHF
>TRBJ2-5|NA|TRBV18|NA
TGTGCCAGCTCACTCCTCGAAGAGACCCAGTACTTC
CASSLLEETQYF
>TRBJ1-3|NA|TRBV6-6|NA
TGTGCCAGCAGTTATGACCTGCGCTCTGGAAACACCATATATTTT
CASSYDLRSGNTIYF
>TRBJ2-3|TRBD2|TRBV3-1/TRBV3-2|NA
TGTGCCAGCAGCCAAGCGGCAGGACTAGCGGGAGGACCGCAGTATTTT
CASSQAAGLAGGPQYF
>TRBJ1-2|NA|TRBV6-5|NA
TGTGCCAGCAGTTACTCGAACCCAGGCCCCCTGCGAGGCTACACCTTC
CASSYSNPGPLRGYTF
>TRBJ2-7|TRBD1|TRBV6-5|NA
TGTGCCAGCATCACGACGCGACAGGGGGACGAGCAGTACTTC
CASITTRQGDEQYF
>TRBJ1-6|NA|TRBV12-3/TRBV12-4|NA
TGTGCCAGCAGTTCCAACGGTTCACCCCTCCACTTT
CASSSNGSPLHF
>TRBJ2-1|NA|TRBV7-9|NA
TGTGCCAGCAGCCCGACTAGCTACAATGAGCAGTTCTTC
CASSPTSYNEQFF
>TRBJ2-1|TRBD2|TRBV27|NA
TGTGCCAGCAGTTTAGAGCTGGGGTTAGCGGGAAGCTCCTACAATGAGCAGTTCTTC
CASSLELGLAGSSYNEQFF
>TRBJ1-6|NA|TRBV3-1/TRBV3-2|NA
TGTGCCAGCAGCCAGGACAACGGACTGAGAAATTCACCCCTCCACTTT
CASSQDNGLRNSPLHF
>TRBJ2-7|NA|TRBV5-1|NA
TGCGCCAGCAGCTTGGCTCCCGGACTTCTCTACGAGCAGTACTTC
CASSLAPGLLYEQYF
>TRBJ2-5|TRBD2|TRBV5-4|NA
TGTGCCAGCAGATTAAGCGGGAGCGGTGAGACCCAGTACTTC
CASRLSGSGETQYF
>TRBJ1-6|NA|TRBV7-9|NA
TGTGCCAGCAGCTTATCCGGGATTTATTCACCCCTCCACTTT
CASSLSGIYSPLHF
>TRBJ2-1|TRBD1|TRBV7-9|NA
TGTGCCAGCAGCCCGAAGGGACAGTTTGGCAATGAGCAGTTCTTC
CASSPKGQFGNEQFF
>TRBJ2-6|NA|TRBV6-4|NA
TGTGCCAGCAGTGATTTGGGTACTGGGGCCAACGTCCTGACTTTC
CASSDLGTGANVLTF
>TRBJ2-7|NA|TRBV7-2|NA
TGTGCCAGCAGCCCGACGGGACCCCCCTACGAGCAGTACTTC
CASSPTGPPYEQYF
>TRBJ2-1|NA|TRBV19|NA
TGTGCCAGTAGTATTTCCCCTTACAATGAGCAGTTCTTC
CASSISPYNEQFF
>TRBJ1-1|TRBD1|TRBV29-1|NA
TGCAGCGTGGACAGGACTCAGGGTGAAGCTTTCTTT
CSVDRTQGEAFF
>TRBJ2-5|TRBD1|TRBV5-4|NA
TGTGCCAGCAGCTTGGCACAGGGGCTAGGAGAGACCCAGTACTTC
CASSLAQGLGETQYF
>TRBJ1-1|NA|TRBV9|once
TGTGCCAGCAGCGCATCATCCCACAGGGTGGGGGGGACCACTGAAGCTTTCTTT
CASSASSHRVGGTTEAFF
>TRBJ1-1|TRBD1|TRBV28|NA
TGTGCCAGCAGTTCGCGACGACAGGGTCAGGGAAGGACTGAAGCTTTCTTT
CASSSRRQGQGRTEAFF
>TRBJ2-3|NA|TRBV28|NA
TGTGCCAGCAGTTTAATTTCGCAGGGAATTGTGGCAGATACGCAGTATTTT
CASSLISQGIVADTQYF
>TRBJ2-1|NA|TRBV19|NA
TGTGCCAGTAATTTAAAAGGGTCGTACCAGAATGAGCAGTTCTTC
CASNLKGSYQNEQFF
>TRBJ2-7|NA|TRBV7-2|NA
TGTGCCAGCAGTGGAGCGGATTTGTCCTACGAGCAGTACTTC
CASSGADLSYEQYF
>TRBJ2-3|TRBD1|TRBV7-3|NA
TGTGCCAGCAGCCCTGGACAGGGGAGCACAGATACGCAGTATTTT
CASSPGQGSTDTQYF
>TRBJ1-4|NA|TRBV5-1|NA
TGCGCCAGCAGCCGAGTCTCAGGGAACGGATTTAATGAAAAACTGTTTTTT
CASSRVSGNGFNEKLFF
>TRBJ2-1|NA|TRBV15|NA
TGTGCCACCAGCAGAGAGAGTGGACTTGTAGGTAATGAGCAGTTCTTC
CATSRESGLVGNEQFF
>TRBJ1-4|NA|TRBV5-1|NA
TGCGCCAGCAGCCCGGACAGCACTAATGAAAAACTGTTTTTT
CASSPDSTNEKLFF
>TRBJ1-1|NA|TRBV28|once
TGTGCCAGCAGTTATATGGTCAGCAACACTGAAGCTTTCTTT
CASSYMVSNTEAFF
>TRBJ2-6|NA|TRBV19|NA
TGTGCCAGTAGCCGTCGCGGGGCTGTCTCTGGGGCCAACGTCCTGACTTTC
CASSRRGAVSGANVLTF
>TRBJ2-5|NA|TRBV7-9|NA
TGTGCCAGCAGCTTAAGTAGTATGGAGACCCAGTACTTC
CASSLSSMETQYF